This TCR beta chain was sequenced during a study of cytomegalovirus exposure and HLA in healthy donors. Study as a whole: Most genotyped donors, 81% of roughly 400, had Caucasian-associated genetic ancestry.

Findings and caveats of the study: An assumption of roughly uniform sequencing depth across donors underlay the presence/absence analyses. Later analysis placed DRB1 highest and HLA-C lowest in TCR association rates, which differed by HLA locus. Cytomegalovirus association was listed for 164 TCR beta chains.

The CDR3 loop spans 16 amino acids. Germline V gives CDR1 SGHTA, CDR2 FQGNSA. With 2 bases removed from V and 2 bases from J, the gap between germline ends came to 14 bases. The PCR ran on 60 Vbeta and 13 Jbeta primers. TCRdb's table, derived via immunoSEQ multiplex PCR, lists solely in-frame clones and lacks some. The sample contains about 120,000 clones, more than 15% of which appear only once. Concerning this clone itself: Its antigen is still unknown.

This sequence joins TRBV7-2 and TRBJ2-3; weak D call: TRBD1 (6 bases). The clonotype was recovered from a female donor in good health and CMV-seropositive. Sequenced input: PBMCs. The CDR3 DNA reads TGTGCCAGCAGCTTAAAGACAGGAGACTTCACAGATACGCAGTATTTT. Amino acid sequence: CASSLKTGDFTDTQYF.